What follows are 21 T cell receptor beta chains derived from one specimen sequenced in a study of response to subunit inactivated influenza vaccine. Each CDR3 protein gets one entry after TCRdb re-called the RT-PCR reads with MiXCR. The sample includes roughly 500,000 distinct CDR3 sequences, about 17% seen only once; the top ten take around 3%. This specimen consisted of CD4+ T cells sorted from PBMCs, obtained roughly 24 months after vaccination. The source is a man aged 45 to 75 who received an inactivated influenza vaccine.

The V and J genes are TRBV30 and TRBJ1-5, with D uncertain. The CDR3 is 12 residues long. Germline CDR1 reads GTSNPN; CDR2 reads SVGIG (reference sequence). The V end was cut by 0 bases, the J end by 5 bases, with 5 bases between. As DNA, the CDR3 is TGTGCCTGGAGTGTACGTGATCAGCCCCAGCATTTT. Translating gives CAWSVRDQPQHF. Using reference TRBV30 and TRBJ1-5 for the parts outside the CDR3, the full variable domain is SQTIHQWPATLVQPVGSPLSLECTVEGTSNPNLYWYRQAAGRGLQLLFYSVGIGQISSEVPQNLSASRPQDRQFILSSKKLLLSDSGFYLCAWSVRDQPQHFGDGTRLSIL.

On this clonotype itself: A junction end diverges from the germline sequence, so it may reflect a read error. The rearrangement joins TRBV4-3 to TRBJ2-5, with TRBD1 as a possible D gene (5 bases). CDR1 and CDR2 from the germline V gene are LGHNA and YSLEER. The CDR3 is made up of 15 amino acids. The CDR3 here is CASGQDLKGVETQYF. The CDR3 DNA is TGCGCCAGCGGCCAAGATCTAAAAGGGGTTGAGACCCAGTACTTC.

The chain carries TRBV20-1 and TRBJ2-2; 7 bases are a match to TRBD1. Germline values: CDR1 DFQATT, CDR2 SNEGSKA (reference sequence). The CDR3 is 15 residues long. Trimming cost V 5 bases and J 7 bases; bases outside gene matches: 13. The CDR3 loop is CSAPTGFSSDGELFF. As DNA, the CDR3 is TGCAGTGCTCCGACAGGGTTCTCTTCTGACGGGGAGCTGTTTTTT.

This clonotype appeared many times. The chain has TRBV7-9 and TRBJ1-5, with D perhaps TRBD1 (5 bases). The V end was cut by 5 bases, the J end by 1 base, with 9 bases between. CDR1 is SEHNR, CDR2 FQNEAQ, per germline (reference sequence). CDR3 length: 14 amino acids. The CDR3, as DNA: TGTGCCAGCAGCCACCGGGGGAGCAATCAGCCCCAGCATTTT. This gives the protein CASSHRGSNQPQHF. Looking up the rest from reference TRBV7-9 and TRBJ1-5 gives the full variable domain: DTGVSQNPRHKITKRGQNVTFRCDPISEHNRLYWYRQTLGQGPEFLTYFQNEAQLEKSRLLSDRFSAERPKGSFSTLEIQRTEQGDSAMYLCASSHRGSNQPQHFGDGTRLSIL.

This clonotype was recorded at least ten times. This sequence joins TRBV6-1 and TRBJ2-7; TRBD1 matches 8 bases. The CDR3 covers 19 residues. The ends lost 5 bases at V and 2 bases at J; junction bases unmatched: 20. CDR1 and CDR2 from the germline V gene are MNHNS and SASEGT. The CDR3 bases are TGTGCCAGCAGTCGCACCCGGCCGGGACAGGTACGCACTCCCTACGAGCAGTACTTC. It specifies CASSRTRPGQVRTPYEQYF.

This clonotype was detected only a few times. The chain uses TRBV12-3 or TRBV12-4 and TRBJ1-1; perhaps TRBD1 as D (5 bases). The CDR3 has 15 residues. With 1 base removed from V and 6 bases from J, the gap between germline ends came to 15 bases. CDR3: CASSLVSQWGAEAFF. CDR3 DNA: TGTGCCAGCAGTTTAGTGAGCCAATGGGGGGCTGAAGCTTTCTTT.

The V gene is TRBV24-1, the J gene TRBJ2-7, with 10 bases identical to TRBD2. Looked up from germline, CDR1 is KGHDR and CDR2 is SFDVKD. With 7 bases clipped from V and 4 bases from J, the junction kept 15 bases outside the gene matches. The CDR3 spans 17 residues. The DNA for the CDR3 is TGTGCCACCAGCGATCCGAGTGCTAGCGGGAGTAGGTACGAGCAGTACTTC. Translation: CATSDPSASGSRYEQYF.

The chain recombines TRBV15 with TRBJ2-2; D unclear. The V gene's germline CDR1 is LNHNV and CDR2 YYDKDF (reference sequence). The ends were cut back, 4 bases at V and 5 bases at J, with 5 bases in the middle. The CDR3 has 12 amino acids. CDR3 nucleotide sequence: TGTGCCACCAGCAAAGTAACCGGGGAGCTGTTTTTT. Amino acids: CATSKVTGELFF.

The rearrangement links TRBV28 to TRBJ1-1; the D gene is possibly TRBD1 (5 bases). CDR1 MDHEN and CDR2 SYDVKM come from the germline V gene. The V end was cut by 6 bases, the J end by 0 bases, with 14 bases between. The CDR3 extends over 15 amino acids. The CDR3: CASRGVASMNTEAFF. For the CDR3, the DNA is TGTGCCAGCAGAGGGGTGGCCAGTATGAACACTGAAGCTTTCTTT.

The rearrangement links TRBV25-1 to TRBJ2-1; D gene unclear. Germline V lookup: CDR1 MGHDK, CDR2 SYGVNS. CDR3 size: 12 residues. V gave up 0 bases and J gave up 7 bases, with 4 bases separating them. CDR3 loop: CASSEYRNEQFF. CDR3 nucleotides: TGTGCCAGCAGTGAATACAGGAATGAGCAGTTCTTC. The full variable domain, completed using reference TRBV25-1 and TRBJ2-1, is EADIYQTPRYLVIGTGKKITLECSQTMGHDKMYWYQQDPGMELHLIHYSYGVNSTEKGDLSSESTVSRIRTEHFPLTLESARPSHTSQYLCASSEYRNEQFFGPGTRLTVL.

This clonotype was counted between two and nine times. The V call is TRBV5-6, the J call TRBJ1-1; D perhaps matches TRBD1 (5 bases). Germline CDR1 reads SGHDT; CDR2 reads YYEEEE. The CDR3 extends over 13 amino acids. V lost 1 base and J 7 bases, leaving 11 bases between the germline ends. This CDR3 reads CASSLLGGLEAFF. The CDR3 nucleotides read TGTGCCAGCAGCTTGCTCGGGGGACTTGAAGCTTTCTTT.

This clonotype turned up a few times. The chain combines TRBV5-1 with TRBJ2-3; TRBD1 might be the D (5 bases). V was clipped by 3 bases and J by 5 bases, with 16 bases between them. Germline V CDR1 and CDR2: SGHRS, YFSETQ. This CDR3 comprises 15 residues. CDR3 sequence (DNA): TGCGCCAGCAGCTCCCCCGCGTCCCAGGGAGATACGCAGTATTTT. Protein: CASSSPASQGDTQYF.

The chain recombines TRBV9 with TRBJ1-4, with D maybe TRBD1 (6 bases). The germline V and J ends were trimmed by 3 bases and 8 bases, with 14 bases remaining between them. CDR3 size: 14 residues. Per the germline V gene, CDR1 is SGDLS and CDR2 is YYNGEE. The CDR3 nucleotides are TGTGCCAGCAGCGGGCCTCACAGGGAGGAAAAACTGTTTTTT. It is translated as CASSGPHREEKLFF. Variable domain in full (rest from reference TRBV9 and TRBJ1-4): DSGVTQTPKHLITATGQRVTLRCSPRSGDLSVYWYQQSLDQGLQFLIQYYNGEERAKGNILERFSAQQFPDLHSELNLSSLELGDSALYFCASSGPHREEKLFFGSGTQLSVL.

This clonotype was seen repeatedly, ten times or more. This rearrangement joins TRBV5-1 to TRBJ2-7; 9 bases agree with TRBD1. Per the germline V gene, CDR1 is SGHRS and CDR2 is YFSETQ. The trim removed 4 bases at V and 3 bases at J, leaving 5 bases unmatched. This CDR3 region has 14 residues. CDR3 in amino acids: CASSPGQGIYEQYF. The CDR3 nucleotides read TGCGCCAGCAGCCCGGGACAGGGTATCTACGAGCAGTACTTC. Based on the CDR3 plus reference TRBV5-1 and TRBJ2-7, the full variable domain is KAGVTQTPRYLIKTRGQQVTLSCSPISGHRSVSWYQQTPGQGLQFLFEYFSETQRNKGNFPGRFSGRQFSNSRSEMNVSTLELGDSALYLCASSPGQGIYEQYFGPGTRLTVT.

This clonotype came up many times. The V gene is TRBV5-6, the J gene TRBJ2-1; D possibly corresponds to TRBD1 (7 bases). The CDR3 is 14 amino acids. From germline, CDR1 is SGHDT and CDR2 YYEEEE. Trimming pared 7 bases from V and 6 bases from J, leaving 17 bases between. The CDR3 nucleotides are TGTGCCAGCTCCTGGGGGGCAGGGGGCAATGAGCAGTTCTTC. This sequence encodes CASSWGAGGNEQFF.

The J gene is TRBJ2-7, the V gene TRBV28; perhaps TRBD1 as D (6 bases). Germline-derived CDR1 and CDR2 are MDHEN and SYDVKM. V dropped 11 bases and J dropped 2 bases, with 10 bases sitting between them. CDR3 size: 11 residues. CDR3: CAAQGPYEQYF. The CDR3 DNA sequence: TGTGCCGCACAGGGCCCCTACGAGCAGTACTTC.

V usage is TRBV24-1 and J usage is TRBJ2-3; TRBD2 agrees at 15 bases. Looked up from germline, CDR1 is KGHDR and CDR2 is SFDVKD. The CDR3 contains 17 residues. Trimming took 3 bases from V and 3 from J; bases not matched to a gene: 3. CDR3 sequence reads: CATSDPGLAGGTDTQYF. Written as DNA, the CDR3 is TGTGCCACCAGTGATCCCGGACTAGCGGGAGGGACAGATACGCAGTATTTT.

This clonotype has more than one count but fewer than ten. V and J are TRBV12-3 or TRBV12-4 and TRBJ2-3, with D possibly TRBD2 on 5 matching bases. Trimming shortened V by 2 bases and J by 0 bases, and 9 bases separated the two germline ends. The CDR3 spans 15 residues. CDR3 amino acids: CASSLSLASTDTQYF. CDR3 bases: TGTGCCAGCAGTTTATCCCTAGCAAGCACAGATACGCAGTATTTT.

V and J are TRBV4-3 and TRBJ2-3; 9 nucleotides line up with TRBD1. The CDR3 has 17 amino acids. Unmatched junction bases numbered 13, after V lost 2 bases and J lost 7 bases. Germline-derived CDR1 and CDR2 are LGHNA and YSLEER. This CDR3 reads CASSQTRTGELVNTQYF. DNA of the CDR3: TGCGCCAGCAGCCAAACCCGGACAGGGGAATTAGTAAATACGCAGTATTTT.

The V call is TRBV5-1, the J call TRBJ2-7; 7 bases agree with TRBD1. The length of the CDR3 is 13 residues. V was clipped by 7 bases and J by 2 bases; unmatched bases: 6. The germline V gene has CDR1 SGHRS and CDR2 YFSETQ. The CDR3 DNA reads TGCGCCAGCTCGGAACAGGGGACCTACGAGCAGTACTTC. Translation: CASSEQGTYEQYF.

This clonotype was seen only a few times. V is TRBV12-3 or TRBV12-4 and J is TRBJ1-4; 9 nucleotides match TRBD1. This CDR3 comprises 15 residues. V shed 4 bases and J 5 bases; nucleotides not matched to a gene: 5. The CDR3 reads CASSSGTGRNEKLFF. The DNA for the CDR3 is TGTGCCAGCAGTTCTGGGACAGGGAGAAATGAAAAACTGTTTTTT.